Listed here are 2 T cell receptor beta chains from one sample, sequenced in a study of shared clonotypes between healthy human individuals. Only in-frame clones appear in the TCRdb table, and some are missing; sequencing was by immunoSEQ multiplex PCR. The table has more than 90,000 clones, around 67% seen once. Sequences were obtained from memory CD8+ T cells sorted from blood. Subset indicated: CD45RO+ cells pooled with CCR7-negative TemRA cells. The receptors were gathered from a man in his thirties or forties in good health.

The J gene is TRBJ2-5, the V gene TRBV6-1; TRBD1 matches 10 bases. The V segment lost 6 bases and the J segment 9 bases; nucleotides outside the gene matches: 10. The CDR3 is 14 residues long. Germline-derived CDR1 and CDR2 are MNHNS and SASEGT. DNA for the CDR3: TGTGCCAGCAGGGAGGGACAGGGGACAGGACCCCAGTACTTC. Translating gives CASREGQGTGPQYF.

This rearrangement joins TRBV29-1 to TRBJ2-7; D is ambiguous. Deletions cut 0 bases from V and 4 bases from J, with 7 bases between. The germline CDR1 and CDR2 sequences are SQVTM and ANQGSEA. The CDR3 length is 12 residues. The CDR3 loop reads CSVEDMVYEQYF. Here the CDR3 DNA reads TGCAGCGTTGAAGATATGGTATACGAGCAGTACTTC.